A few counts support the clone carrying this TCR beta chain. What it binds is not known. TCRdb independently ran MiXCR on the reads; one entry per CDR3 protein. The sample holds approximately 730,000 distinct CDR3 sequences, roughly 29% seen once. This sample is drawn from a study of T cell repertoires in cytomegalovirus infection. Study-level information: Selected CMV epitopes included recently identified HLA-C-restricted ones as well as well-studied HLA-B-restricted ones. Shared public TCR beta signatures pointed to both CMV infection and a matching HLA type.

Study-wide points: Identification of carriers of CMV plus the relevant HLA was performed using cumulative public TCR beta family frequency. HLA-C-restricted CMV-specific TCR beta clonotypes were dominant in the ex vivo response.

The sample in question was cultured CD8+ T cells from PBMCs, obtained from culture after CMV antigen stimulation. The sequence derives from a human donor in good health (CMV status not recorded). Some clones in this sample may be carry-over from other donors' samples.

CDR3 sequence: CASSYPGNPGNTEAFF. CDR3 sequence (DNA): TGTGCCAGCAGTTACCCGGGGAACCCGGGGAACACTGAAGCTTTCTTT. The chain recombines TRBV6-2 or TRBV6-3 with TRBJ1-1, with D unresolved. V lost 2 bases to trimming and J lost 1 base, with 14 bases between them. The CDR3 is made up of 16 amino acids. Germline V lookup: CDR1 MNHEY, CDR2 SVGEGT.